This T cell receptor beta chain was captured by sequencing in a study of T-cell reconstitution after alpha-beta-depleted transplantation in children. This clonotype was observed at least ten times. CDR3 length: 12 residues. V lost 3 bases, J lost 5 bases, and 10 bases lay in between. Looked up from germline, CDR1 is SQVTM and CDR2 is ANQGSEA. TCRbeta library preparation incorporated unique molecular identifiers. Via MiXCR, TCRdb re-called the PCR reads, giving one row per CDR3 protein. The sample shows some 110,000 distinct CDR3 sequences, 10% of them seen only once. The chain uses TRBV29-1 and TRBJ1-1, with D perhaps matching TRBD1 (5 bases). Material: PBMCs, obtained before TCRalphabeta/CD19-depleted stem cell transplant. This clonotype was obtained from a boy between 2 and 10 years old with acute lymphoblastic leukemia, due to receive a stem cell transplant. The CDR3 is CSVDRAGTEAFF. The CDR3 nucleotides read TGCAGCGTTGACAGGGCGGGGACTGAAGCTTTCTTT.